A selection of T cell receptor beta chains follows, all from one sample in a study of shared clonotypes between healthy human individuals. Method: immunoSEQ multiplex PCR; TCRdb's copy keeps in-frame clones and lacks some. In the table there are 730,000 or so clones, about two thirds of which are singletons. Material for sequencing was memory CD4+ T cells sorted from blood. The receptors stem from a woman aged 25 to 39 in good health. CDR3s include the opening cysteine and the closing phenylalanine or tryptophan. The D gene is left open where the match is weak. Not all rows give a size; the values are once, few, many and, for expanded clones, a class.

v_gene	d_gene	abundance	j_gene	CDR3nt	CDR3aa
TRBV10-3	NA	NA	TRBJ1-1	TGTGCCATCAGTGAGTTCGGCGGGGGCGAAGGGAGCACTGAAGCTTTCTTT	CAISEFGGGEGSTEAFF
TRBV29-1	NA	NA	TRBJ1-3	TGCAGCGTTTCTAGGGGCTCTGGAAACACCATATATTTT	CSVSRGSGNTIYF
TRBV19	TRBD1	NA	TRBJ1-1	TGTGCCAGTAGTTTTTCTCCGGGACAGGGAGGCACTGAAGCTTTCTTT	CASSFSPGQGGTEAFF
TRBV29-1	TRBD1	NA	TRBJ1-3	TGCAGCGTTGGGACAGGCACTGGGTCTGGAAACACCATATATTTT	CSVGTGTGSGNTIYF
TRBV18	NA	NA	TRBJ1-5	TGTGCCAGCTCACCAGGGGGGGCGTATAGCAATCAGCCCCAGCATTTT	CASSPGGAYSNQPQHF
TRBV13	NA	NA	TRBJ1-2	TGTGCCAGCAGCCAAAGGGCAGGGGCCAGGGTCTATGGCTACACCTTC	CASSQRAGARVYGYTF
TRBV19	TRBD1	few	TRBJ2-7	TGTGCCAGTAGTACCTGGACAGGGGACGAGCAGTACTTC	CASSTWTGDEQYF
TRBV7-8	TRBD2	NA	TRBJ2-1	TGTGCCAGCAGCCCCTTGGCGGGTAGCGGGTTCTGGAATGAGCAGTTCTTC	CASSPLAGSGFWNEQFF
TRBV6-1	TRBD1	NA	TRBJ2-3	TGTGCCAGCAGTGGTACGACAGGGGGTGCCACGAATACGCAGTATTTT	CASSGTTGGATNTQYF
TRBV14	NA	NA	TRBJ1-2	TGTGCCAGCAGCCAAGCAGCAGTCTGGGGTGGCTACACCTTC	CASSQAAVWGGYTF
TRBV14	NA	NA	TRBJ1-4	TGTGCCAGCAGCCAAGAGGGACCGCCAACTAATGAAAAACTGTTTTTT	CASSQEGPPTNEKLFF
TRBV27	NA	few	TRBJ1-1	TGTGCCAGCAGTCTCCGTGGAGCCCTCATGAACACTGAAGCTTTCTTT	CASSLRGALMNTEAFF
TRBV10-2	TRBD1	many	TRBJ2-2	TGCGCCAGCAGTGAAAACAGGGGGGACGGGGAGCTGTTTTTT	CASSENRGDGELFF
TRBV25-1	NA	NA	TRBJ2-7	TGTGCCAGCAGTGTAGACTGGGCCTACGAGCAGTACTTC	CASSVDWAYEQYF
TRBV7-2	TRBD2	many	TRBJ2-1	TGTGCCAGCAGCCCACACACTAGCGGGGGCAATGAGCAGTTCTTC	CASSPHTSGGNEQFF
TRBV7-9	NA	NA	TRBJ2-7	TGTGCCAGCATCGAGCCAGGGGCCCCGTACGAGCAGTACTTC	CASIEPGAPYEQYF
TRBV5-1	NA	NA	TRBJ1-1	TGCGCCAGCAGCTTGGTTGGGGAAAATGAAGCTTTCTTT	CASSLVGENEAFF
TRBV5-4	TRBD2	NA	TRBJ2-1	TGTGCCAGCAGCTTGGGGTGGCTAGCGGGAGGGGACTCCTACAATGAGCAGTTCTTC	CASSLGWLAGGDSYNEQFF
TRBV6-5	NA	NA	TRBJ1-4	TGTGCCAGCAGTTCGGGAGTTGCAACTAATGAAAAACTGTTTTTT	CASSSGVATNEKLFF
TRBV7-2	TRBD2	few	TRBJ2-2	TGTGCCAGCAGCCCCGGGGGGTACACCGGGGAGCTGTTTTTT	CASSPGGYTGELFF
TRBV6-6	TRBD1	NA	TRBJ1-2	TGTGCCAGCAGTGTGACAGGGGAGTATGGCTACACCTTC	CASSVTGEYGYTF
TRBV25-1	NA	NA	TRBJ2-2	TGTGCCAGCAGTGAATATCGGGAAGCCGGGGAGCTGTTTTTT	CASSEYREAGELFF
TRBV2	NA	NA	TRBJ1-5	TGTGCCAGCAGTGAGCAGGAGTGGCAGCCCCAGCATTTT	CASSEQEWQPQHF
TRBV15	TRBD1	NA	TRBJ2-5	TGTGCCACCAGCAAGACAGGGCTGCAAGAGACCCAGTACTTC	CATSKTGLQETQYF
TRBV7-9	TRBD1	NA	TRBJ1-4	TGTGCCAGCAGCTTAACGACAGGGGGGGAAGAAAAACTGTTTTTT	CASSLTTGGEEKLFF
TRBV4-1	TRBD2	NA	TRBJ2-3	TGCGCCAGCAGCCCCACTAGCGGGTTGACGGGGGATACGCAGTATTTT	CASSPTSGLTGDTQYF
TRBV28	NA	once	TRBJ1-5	TGTGCCAGCACCCTCGAGTTCAATCAGCCCCAGCATTTT	CASTLEFNQPQHF
TRBV29-1	NA	NA	TRBJ1-2	TGCAGCGCCACGACAGATAACTATGGCTACACCTTC	CSATTDNYGYTF
TRBV6-1	TRBD2	NA	TRBJ2-7	TGTGCCAGCGCGAGACTAGCGGGAGGGCCTTACGAGCAGTACTTC	CASARLAGGPYEQYF
TRBV27	NA	NA	TRBJ2-5	TGTGCCAGCAGCCGGGGGGCCCAAGAGACCCAGTACTTC	CASSRGAQETQYF
TRBV6-4	NA	NA	TRBJ2-5	TGTGCCAGCAGTTACACGGACCCGAGGGTAGGGACCCAGTACTTC	CASSYTDPRVGTQYF
TRBV15	TRBD2	NA	TRBJ2-3	TGTGCCACCAGCAGACTAGCGGAGCGCACAGATACGCAGTATTTT	CATSRLAERTDTQYF
TRBV28	NA	NA	TRBJ1-2	TGTGCCAGCAGTTTTCCAGGGGTCTATGGCTACACCTTC	CASSFPGVYGYTF
TRBV19	NA	NA	TRBJ2-7	TGTGCCAGTAGTATCGAGAGGTCAGGGGCCGAGCAGTACTTC	CASSIERSGAEQYF
TRBV5-1	TRBD1	NA	TRBJ1-1	TGCGCCAGCAGCTGGGACAGGCCAAGCATGAACACTGAAGCTTTCTTT	CASSWDRPSMNTEAFF
TRBV29-1	TRBD2	NA	TRBJ2-5	TGCAGCACTAGCGGGAGGGAAGCACAAGAGACCCAGTACTTC	CSTSGREAQETQYF
TRBV2	NA	NA	TRBJ2-7	TGTGCCAGCAGTCCGAGCTCCTACGAGCAGTACTTC	CASSPSSYEQYF
TRBV5-1	NA	once	TRBJ2-1	TGCGCCAGCAGCTGGGCGGGACAGTTGGAGAATGAGCAGTTCTTC	CASSWAGQLENEQFF
TRBV7-3	TRBD2	NA	TRBJ2-1	TGTGCCAGCAGCTTAGACGGGAGGGCCTACAATGAGCAGTTCTTC	CASSLDGRAYNEQFF
TRBV11-2	NA	NA	TRBJ1-1	TGTGCCAGCAGTTTATACCGGGACACTGAAGCTTTCTTT	CASSLYRDTEAFF
TRBV28	TRBD2	NA	TRBJ2-5	TGTGCCAGCAGCAGGACTAGCGACCAAGAGACCCAGTACTTC	CASSRTSDQETQYF
TRBV9	TRBD1	NA	TRBJ1-5	TGTGCCAGCAGCGTGGCAGGGGGCGACGGTCAGCCCCAGCATTTT	CASSVAGGDGQPQHF
TRBV12-5	NA	NA	TRBJ2-2	TGTGCTAGTGGAATCGGATTCACCGGGGAGCTGTTTTTT	CASGIGFTGELFF
TRBV9	NA	NA	TRBJ2-4	TGTGCCAGCAGTGCATCGGACGGTCTAGCCAAAAACATTCAGTACTTC	CASSASDGLAKNIQYF
TRBV10-2	NA	NA	TRBJ2-3	TGCGCCAGCAGTGAAGCGGCCGGGATGACAGATACGCAGTATTTT	CASSEAAGMTDTQYF
TRBV7-8	TRBD2	NA	TRBJ2-7	TGTGCCAGCAGCTCCCCCGCGGGGAGGGACTCTTCAGCCTACGAGCAGTACTTC	CASSSPAGRDSSAYEQYF
TRBV27	NA	NA	TRBJ2-3	TGTGCCAGCAGGGATAGCTCTAGCACAGATACGCAGTATTTT	CASRDSSSTDTQYF
TRBV5-1	TRBD2	NA	TRBJ2-5	TGCGCCAGCAGCCGGGGGACTAGCGGACAAGAGACCCAGTACTTC	CASSRGTSGQETQYF